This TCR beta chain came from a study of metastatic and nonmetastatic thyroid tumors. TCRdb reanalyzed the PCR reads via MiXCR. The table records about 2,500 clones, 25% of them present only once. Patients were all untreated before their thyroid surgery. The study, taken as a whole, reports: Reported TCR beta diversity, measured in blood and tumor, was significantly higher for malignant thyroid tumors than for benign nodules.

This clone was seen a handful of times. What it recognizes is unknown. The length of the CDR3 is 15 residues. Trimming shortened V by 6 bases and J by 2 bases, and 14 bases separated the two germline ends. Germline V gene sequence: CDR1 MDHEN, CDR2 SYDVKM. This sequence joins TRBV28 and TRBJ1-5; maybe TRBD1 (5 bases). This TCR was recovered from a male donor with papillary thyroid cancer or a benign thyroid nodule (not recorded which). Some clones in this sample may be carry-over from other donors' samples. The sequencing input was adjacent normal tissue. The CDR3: CASRGPGVGNQPQHF. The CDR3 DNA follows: TGTGCCAGCAGAGGCCCGGGGGTGGGCAATCAGCCCCAGCATTTT.